This T cell receptor (beta chain) stems from a study of blood T cell repertoires in COVID-19. About the research overall: PBMCs, B-cell-depleted T cells, or T cells provided the cDNA or gDNA that made up the material.

The repertoire was sequenced with immunoSEQ multiplex PCR; TCRdb's copy has only in-frame clones and lacks some. The table shows roughly 99,000 clones, with around 82% occurring only once. A single count supports this clone. V trimming: 5 bases; J trimming: 6 bases; junction bases outside the gene matches: 6. CDR1 GTSNPN and CDR2 SVGIG come from the germline V gene (reference sequence). This CDR3 comprises 12 residues. The sequenced sample was peripheral blood. The chain employs TRBV30 and TRBJ2-5; 7 bases fit TRBD1. This receptor was identified in a human donor in a cohort sampled during active COVID-19. The CDR3 loop is CAWGSTGKTQYF. In DNA form, the CDR3 reads TGTGCCTGGGGATCGACAGGGAAGACCCAGTACTTC.